Listed here is a single T cell receptor (beta chain). The data belong to a study of CD8 T cells in Susac syndrome. Reverse transcription used roughly 0.5 to 1 ug RNA and random hexamers. Each CDR3 protein is one row after TCRdb ran MiXCR on the immunoSEQ multiplex PCR reads. There are some 150,000 distinct CDR3 sequences in the sample; 94% occur only once, and about 0.19% lies in the top ten. V was cut by 3 bases and J by 11 bases, with 11 bases left in between. Germline V lookup: CDR1 GTSNPN, CDR2 SVGIG (reference sequence). CDR3 length equals 11 residues. This receptor was taken from a human donor with multiple sclerosis. The sequenced material came from CD8+ T cells from PBMCs. The chain recombines TRBV30 with TRBJ1-5, with D hard to call. This CDR3 is CAWSEGTAQHF. CDR3 DNA sequence: TGTGCCTGGAGCGAGGGAACGGCCCAGCATTTT.